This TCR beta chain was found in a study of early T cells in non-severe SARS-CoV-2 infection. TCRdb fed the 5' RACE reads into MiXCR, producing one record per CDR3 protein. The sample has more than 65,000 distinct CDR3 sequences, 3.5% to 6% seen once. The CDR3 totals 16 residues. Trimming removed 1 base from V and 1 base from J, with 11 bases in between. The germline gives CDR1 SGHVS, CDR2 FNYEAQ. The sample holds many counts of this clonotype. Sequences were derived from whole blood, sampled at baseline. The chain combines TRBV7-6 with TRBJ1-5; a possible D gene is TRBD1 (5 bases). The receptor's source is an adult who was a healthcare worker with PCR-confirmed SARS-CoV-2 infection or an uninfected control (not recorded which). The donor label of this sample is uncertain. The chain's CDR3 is CASSLDQGGSNQPQHF. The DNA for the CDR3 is TGTGCCAGCAGCTTAGACCAGGGTGGGAGCAATCAGCCCCAGCATTTT.